The entry below describes one T cell receptor beta chain. The target antigen is unknown. The entry originates in a study of shared clonotypes between healthy human individuals. Profiling relied on immunoSEQ multiplex PCR, and the TCRdb table lists in-frame clones only, not all of them. The data contain millions of clones, 95% of them singletons. Regarding the study as a whole: Limited genetic and exposure-history diversity came from having few donors. Blood was the only sampled material, and tissue repertoires likely differ.

The V segment lost 7 bases and the J segment 5 bases; nucleotides outside the gene matches: 10. Germline-derived CDR1 and CDR2 are SNHLY and FYNNEI. The CDR3 is 14 amino acids. Division of CD4+ cells produced a CD45RA+ naive subset and a CD45RA-negative memory subset. The rearrangement links TRBV2 to TRBJ2-7, with TRBD1 matching 8 bases. Sequenced input: naive CD4+ T cells sorted from blood. Sample subset: CD45RA+ positively selected. The source of this sequence is a young man in good health. In nucleotides, the CDR3 is TGTGCCAGCAATTACGGGACAGGCTATAACGAGCAGTACTTC. Translation: CASNYGTGYNEQYF.